One T cell receptor (beta chain) is described in this entry. The entry originates in a study of blood T cell repertoires in COVID-19. About the research overall: Sources were T cells, B-cell-depleted T cells, or PBMCs; the material itself was cDNA or gDNA.

Assay: immunoSEQ multiplex PCR; the TCRdb copy retains only in-frame clones and omits some. This sample has about 180,000 clones, with about 78% found just once. Each participant's cohort was designated according to participant-reported clinical history. There are 15 residues in the CDR3. With 1 base removed from V and 0 bases from J, the gap between germline ends came to 7 bases. Germline lookup yields CDR1 LGHDT and CDR2 YNNKEL (reference sequence). Sequenced: PBMCs or T cells enriched from blood (not recorded which). The source is a woman aged 50 to 60 who had recovered from COVID-19. The gene calls are TRBV3-1 (or the pseudogene TRBV3-2) and TRBJ2-1; D is possibly TRBD1 (5 bases). CDR3 sequence reads: CASSQVQDSYNEQFF. The CDR3 DNA sequence: TGTGCCAGCAGCCAAGTACAGGACTCCTACAATGAGCAGTTCTTC.